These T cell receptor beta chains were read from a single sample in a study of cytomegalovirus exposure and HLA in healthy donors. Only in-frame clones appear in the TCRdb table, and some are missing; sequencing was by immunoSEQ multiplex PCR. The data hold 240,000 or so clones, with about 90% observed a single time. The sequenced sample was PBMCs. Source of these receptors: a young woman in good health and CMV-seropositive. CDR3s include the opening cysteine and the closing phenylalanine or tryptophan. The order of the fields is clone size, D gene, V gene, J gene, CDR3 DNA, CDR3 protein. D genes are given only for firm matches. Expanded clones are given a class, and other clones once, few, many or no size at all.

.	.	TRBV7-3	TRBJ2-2	TGTGCCAGCAGCCGCATCCCTTGGTTTGGCAGCGAGAACACCGGGGAGCTGTTTTTT	CASSRIPWFGSENTGELFF
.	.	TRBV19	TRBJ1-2	TGTGCCAGTAGTATTCGGGAAGGGACTCCCACCTTC	CASSIREGTPTF
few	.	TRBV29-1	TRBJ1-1	TGCAGCGGGCGGAATGGCCCTGAAGCTTTCTTT	CSGRNGPEAFF
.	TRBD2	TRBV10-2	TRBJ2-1	TGCGCCAGCAGTGAGTACGGACTAGCGGAGCACCTTTACAATGAGCAGTTCTTC	CASSEYGLAEHLYNEQFF
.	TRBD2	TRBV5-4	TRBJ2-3	TGTGCCAGCAGCTTGGGACTAGCGGGTATCACAGATACGCAGTATTTT	CASSLGLAGITDTQYF
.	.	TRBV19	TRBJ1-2	TGTGCCAGTAGTATGGGAGGCGATGGCTACACCTTC	CASSMGGDGYTF
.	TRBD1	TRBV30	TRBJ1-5	TGTGCCTACCGGGACAGGGTAAAGCAGCCCCAGCATTTT	CAYRDRVKQPQHF
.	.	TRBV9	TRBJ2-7	TGTGCCAGCAGCTTAACGGAGGACAGATACGAGCAGTACTTC	CASSLTEDRYEQYF
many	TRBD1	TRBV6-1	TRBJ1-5	TGTGCCACGATTGGGGACAGGGGAGATCAGCCCCAGCATTTT	CATIGDRGDQPQHF
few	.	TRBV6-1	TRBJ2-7	TGTGCCAGTCTCGGGATCTCCTCCTACGAGCAGTACTTC	CASLGISSYEQYF
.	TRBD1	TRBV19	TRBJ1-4	TGTGCCAGCGGGACAGGGCGAAATGAAAAACTGTTTTTT	CASGTGRNEKLFF
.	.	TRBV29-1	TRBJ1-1	TGCAGCGTTGGGGGGGGCCGCATGAACACTGAAGCTTTCTTT	CSVGGGRMNTEAFF
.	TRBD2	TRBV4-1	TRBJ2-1	TGCGCCAGCAGCCAATTCCAACCGGGAGGGCTCAATGAGCAGTTCTTC	CASSQFQPGGLNEQFF
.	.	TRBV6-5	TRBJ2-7	TGTGCCAGCAGGTCCGTCGTGGAGCAGTACTTC	CASRSVVEQYF
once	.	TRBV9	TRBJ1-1	TGTGCCAGCAGCGTAGGGCAGGGTCTAGACACTGAAGCTTTCTTT	CASSVGQGLDTEAFF
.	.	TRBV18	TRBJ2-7	TGTGCCAGCTCACCACCCCCGGGAAGCTCCTACGAGCAGTACTTC	CASSPPPGSSYEQYF
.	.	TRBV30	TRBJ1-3	TGTGCCTGGAGTGTACGAGGGCCTGTCGGAAACACCATATATTTT	CAWSVRGPVGNTIYF
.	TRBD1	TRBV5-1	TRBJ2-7	TGCGCCAGCAGCTTGGCCCGGGACAGGCCCTACGAGCAGTACTTC	CASSLARDRPYEQYF
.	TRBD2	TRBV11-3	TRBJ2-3	TGTGCCAGCAGCTTGGGGGGGATAGACACAGATACGCAGTATTTT	CASSLGGIDTDTQYF
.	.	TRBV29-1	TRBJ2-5	TGCAGCGTTGTAACAGATCGAGAAGAGACCCAGTACTTC	CSVVTDREETQYF
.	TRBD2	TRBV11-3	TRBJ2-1	TGTGCCAGCAGCAACAATGGCGCTAGCGGGAGTAATGAGCAGTTCTTC	CASSNNGASGSNEQFF
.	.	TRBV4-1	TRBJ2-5	TGCGCCAGCAGCCAAGGATGGGCCGGGGAAGAGACCCAGTACTTC	CASSQGWAGEETQYF
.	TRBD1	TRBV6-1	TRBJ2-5	TGTGCCAGCAGTGCTAGGGACAGGTGGGGAGAGACCCAGTACTTC	CASSARDRWGETQYF
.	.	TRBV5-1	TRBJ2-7	TGCGCCAGCAGCTTGGGCTACTACGAGCAGTACTTC	CASSLGYYEQYF
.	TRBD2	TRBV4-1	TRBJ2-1	TGCGCCAGCACCCTAGCGGGGGGCTACAATGAGCAGTTCTTC	CASTLAGGYNEQFF
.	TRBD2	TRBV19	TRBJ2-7	TGTGCCAGTAGTGTTATTAGCGGGTCGGGCTACGAGCAGTACTTC	CASSVISGSGYEQYF
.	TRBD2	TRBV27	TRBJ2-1	TGTGCCAGCAGTATTTCCGGGACTAGTTCCTACAATGAGCAGTTCTTC	CASSISGTSSYNEQFF
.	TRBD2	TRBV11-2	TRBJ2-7	TGTGCCAGCAGCCCTATCGGACTAGCGGGAGGAATCACCTACGAGCAGTACTTC	CASSPIGLAGGITYEQYF
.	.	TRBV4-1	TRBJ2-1	TGCGCCAGCAGCCAAGATAGAGTTCTCACCCCCAATGAGCAGTTCTTC	CASSQDRVLTPNEQFF
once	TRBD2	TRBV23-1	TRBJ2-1	TGCGCCAGCAGTCAAAGGACTAGCGGATACAATGAGCAGTTCTTC	CASSQRTSGYNEQFF
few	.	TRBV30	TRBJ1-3	TGTGCCTGGAGCGACAACTCACAGGGATATGGAAACACCATATATTTT	CAWSDNSQGYGNTIYF
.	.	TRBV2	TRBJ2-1	TGTGCCAGCAGTGAGGTACGGAGCGTGACCTACAATGAGCAGTTCTTC	CASSEVRSVTYNEQFF
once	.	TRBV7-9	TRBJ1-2	TGTGCCAGCAGCTTAGATCTTTTCGGCTACACCTTC	CASSLDLFGYTF
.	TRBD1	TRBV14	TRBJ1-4	TGTGCCAGCAACGGTAGCAGGGGGAATGAAAAACTGTTTTTT	CASNGSRGNEKLFF
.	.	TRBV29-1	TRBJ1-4	TGCAGCGTCTTAGCAGGGGATGAAAAACTGTTTTTT	CSVLAGDEKLFF
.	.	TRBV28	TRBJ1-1	TGTGCCAGCAAAATTGGCAGGGAGGTATCTGAAGCTTTCTTT	CASKIGREVSEAFF
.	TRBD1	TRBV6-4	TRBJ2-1	TGTGCCAGCAGTGGACAGGGGGCCTTAGGCGATGAGCAGTTCTTC	CASSGQGALGDEQFF
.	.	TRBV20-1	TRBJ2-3	TGCAGTCTTGATACGCAGTATTTT	CSLDTQYF
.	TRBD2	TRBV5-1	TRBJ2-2	TGCGCCAGCAGCTTGGTAGTCGCGGGAGGGTCCGGGGAGCTGTTTTTT	CASSLVVAGGSGELFF